This T cell receptor beta chain was sequenced in a study of control samples from healthy donors and cancer patients. The table came from immunoSEQ multiplex PCR; TCRdb's copy has only in-frame clones and leaves some out. The table lists 120,000 or so clones, approximately 84% of them singletons. The CDR3 covers 15 residues. V was cut by 3 bases and J by 2 bases, with 13 bases left in between. The V gene's germline CDR1 is MNHEY and CDR2 SMNVEV (reference sequence). The clonotype originates from a man between 18 and 35 years old in good health. The V call is TRBV27, the J call TRBJ2-5, with a weak D call TRBD1 (5 bases). Source material: blood. The CDR3 reads CASSLEGAGQETQYF. As DNA, the CDR3 is TGTGCCAGCAGTTTGGAAGGGGCAGGTCAAGAGACCCAGTACTTC.